This TCR beta chain was found in a study of Ad26.COV2.S vaccination and SARS-CoV-2 variants. Study-level background: Participant was drawn from the COV1001 Ad26.COV2.S trial arm. Study-wide results and limits: Compared with placebo recipients, vaccine recipients had higher spike-specific TCR breadth.

There are a few counts of this clone. The antigen is not known. Treatment meaning: 19 received Ad26.COV2.S at low or high dose, single or two shots; 5 received placebo; per-sample allocation not given. Sampling took place 63 days after the first vaccine or placebo injection. It was an adult aged 18-55 years in Boston who was the donor. V was clipped by 1 base and J by 0 bases, with 6 bases between them. Germline loops: CDR1 SNHLY, CDR2 FYNNEI. The CDR3 has 14 residues. TCRdb's table, derived via immunoSEQ multiplex PCR, lists solely in-frame clones and lacks some. The table lists roughly 390,000 clones, around nine tenths of them singletons.

Here the sequenced sample was peripheral blood, taken in a trial of Ad26.COV2.S vaccine versus placebo. This TCR was sampled from a person aged 18 to 59 who received the Ad26.COV2.S COVID-19 vaccine or a placebo. The chain couples TRBV2 to TRBJ2-5; D unresolved. CDR3 coding DNA: TGTGCCAGCAGTGAAGGATCTAACCAAGAGACCCAGTACTTC. As protein: CASSEGSNQETQYF.